Sequencing of this T cell receptor (beta chain) was carried out in a study of blood T cell repertoires in COVID-19. The germline gives CDR1 SGDLS, CDR2 YYNGEE. With 0 bases removed from V and 0 bases from J, the gap between germline ends came to 6 bases. The CDR3 loop spans 14 amino acids. Sequencing was performed with immunoSEQ multiplex PCR; in TCRdb, only in-frame clones are kept and a portion is missing. The sample has approximately 310,000 clones, 89% seen once. The J gene is TRBJ1-1, the V gene TRBV9; D is uncertain. The receptor comes from a man in his 60s who had recovered from COVID-19. Sequenced: PBMCs or T cells enriched from blood (not recorded which). CDR3 sequence reads: CASSVALLNTEAFF. As DNA, the CDR3 is TGTGCCAGCAGCGTAGCCCTCCTGAACACTGAAGCTTTCTTT.